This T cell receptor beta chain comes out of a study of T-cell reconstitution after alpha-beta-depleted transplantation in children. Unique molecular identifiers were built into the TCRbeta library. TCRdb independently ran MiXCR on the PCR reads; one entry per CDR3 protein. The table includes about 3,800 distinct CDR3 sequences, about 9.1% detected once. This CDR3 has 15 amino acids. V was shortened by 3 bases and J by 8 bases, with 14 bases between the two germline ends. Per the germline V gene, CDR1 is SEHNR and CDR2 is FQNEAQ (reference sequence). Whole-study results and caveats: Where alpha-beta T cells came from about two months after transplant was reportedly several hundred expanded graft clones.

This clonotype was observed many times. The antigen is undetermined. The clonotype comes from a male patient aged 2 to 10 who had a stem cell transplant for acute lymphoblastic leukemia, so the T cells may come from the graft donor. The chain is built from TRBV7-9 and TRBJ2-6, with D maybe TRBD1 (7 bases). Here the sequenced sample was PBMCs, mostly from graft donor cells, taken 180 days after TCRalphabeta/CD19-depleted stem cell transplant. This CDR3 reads CASSFARGVSNVLTF. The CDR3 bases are TGTGCCAGCAGCTTCGCCAGGGGGGTGTCCAACGTCCTGACTTTC.